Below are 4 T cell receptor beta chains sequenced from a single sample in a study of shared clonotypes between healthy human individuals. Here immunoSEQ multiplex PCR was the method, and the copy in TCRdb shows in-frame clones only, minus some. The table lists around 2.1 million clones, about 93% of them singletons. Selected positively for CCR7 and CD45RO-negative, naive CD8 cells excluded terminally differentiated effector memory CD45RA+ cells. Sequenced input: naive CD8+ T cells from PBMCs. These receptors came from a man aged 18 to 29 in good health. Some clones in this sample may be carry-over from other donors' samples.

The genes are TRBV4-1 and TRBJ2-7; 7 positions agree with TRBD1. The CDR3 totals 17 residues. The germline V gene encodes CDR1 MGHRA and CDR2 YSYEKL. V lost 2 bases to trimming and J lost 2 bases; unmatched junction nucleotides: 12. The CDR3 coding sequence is TGCGCCAGCAGCCAAAACCCCCCCGGGACAGTAGCCTACGAGCAGTACTTC. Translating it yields CASSQNPPGTVAYEQYF.

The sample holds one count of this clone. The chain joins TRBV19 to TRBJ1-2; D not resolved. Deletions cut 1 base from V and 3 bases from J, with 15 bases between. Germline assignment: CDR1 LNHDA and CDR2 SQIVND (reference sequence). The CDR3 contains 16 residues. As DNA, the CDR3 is TGTGCCAGTAGTATAGTAGTCCGGGATTCGGACTATGGCTACACCTTC. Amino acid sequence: CASSIVVRDSDYGYTF. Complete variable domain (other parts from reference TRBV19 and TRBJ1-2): DGGITQSPKYLFRKEGQNVTLSCEQNLNHDAMYWYRQDPGQGLRLIYYSQIVNDFQKGDIAEGYSVSREKKESFPLTVTSAQKNPTAFYLCASSIVVRDSDYGYTFGSGTRLTVV.

The CDR3 is CASSPGPDGRVEAFF. In DNA form, the CDR3 reads TGTGCCAGCAGCCCGGGGCCGGACGGTCGGGTTGAAGCTTTCTTT. The genes are TRBV4-2 and TRBJ1-1; possibly TRBD1 for D (5 bases). V shed 4 bases and J shed 7 bases, with 19 bases lying between them. Germline assignment: CDR1 LGHNA and CDR2 YNFKEQ. The CDR3 contains 15 residues.

CDR3 sequence reads: CAWSVVPEGYEQYF. The DNA of the CDR3 is TGTGCCTGGAGTGTCGTCCCCGAGGGGTACGAGCAGTACTTC. V and J are TRBV30 and TRBJ2-7, with D perhaps TRBD1 or TRBD2 (5 bases each). The germline V gene has CDR1 GTSNPN and CDR2 SVGIG (reference sequence). The CDR3 loop spans 14 amino acids. With 0 bases removed from V and 4 bases from J, the gap between germline ends came to 13 bases.